These 22 T cell receptor beta chains share one sample of origin, sequenced in a study of regulatory T cells in long-lasting Graves disease. The time point is: newly diagnosed GD, antithyroid drugs for less than 3 months. The authors made the TCR library using RNA they extracted from PBMCs. Arm-PCR of CDR3 regions with iRepertoire HTBI primers generated TCR beta libraries. In TCRdb, the multiplex PCR reads were re-called with MiXCR into one record per CDR3 protein. This sample has hundreds of thousands of distinct CDR3 sequences, with about 16% found just once. These data also formed part of another study, on T cells in Graves' hyperthyroidism and ophthalmopathy.

The source was peripheral blood mononuclear cells (PBMCs), collected at new diagnosis, from a patient treated with antithyroid drugs. These receptors all stem from a woman aged 35-65 years with Graves disease.

The sample holds many counts of this clonotype. The chain recombines TRBV24-1 with TRBJ2-5; 10 nucleotides agree with TRBD2. V was clipped by 0 bases and J by 2 bases; unmatched bases: 5. This CDR3 has 17 residues. From germline, CDR1 is KGHDR and CDR2 SFDVKD. The DNA for the CDR3 is TGTGCCACCAGTGATTTGTTGTCTAGCGGGGGACAAGAGACCCAGTACTTC. Translating it yields CATSDLLSSGGQETQYF.

This clonotype was seen repeatedly, ten times or more. This rearrangement joins TRBV2 to TRBJ2-2; possibly TRBD1 for D (7 bases). Per the germline V gene, CDR1 is SNHLY and CDR2 is FYNNEI. Trimming stripped 8 bases from V and 5 bases from J, with 21 bases between. The CDR3 extends over 16 amino acids. CDR3: CASSLQGFGGTGELFF. The CDR3 DNA is TGTGCCAGCTCCCTACAGGGGTTTGGGGGGACCGGGGAGCTGTTTTTT.

This clonotype was picked up many times. The V call is TRBV11-2, the J call TRBJ2-7, with TRBD1 matching over 7 bases. J gave up 3 bases and V 4 bases, and 9 bases lay outside the gene matches. Per the germline V gene, CDR1 is SGHAT and CDR2 is FQNNGV. CDR3 length: 15 amino acids. Here the CDR3 reads CASSYTGQVFYEQYF. The CDR3 DNA sequence: TGTGCCAGCAGCTACACCGGACAGGTCTTCTACGAGCAGTACTTC. The variable domain in full, with the rest retrieved from reference TRBV11-2 and TRBJ2-7, is EAGVAQSPRYKIIEKRQSVAFWCNPISGHATLYWYQQILGQGPKLLIQFQNNGVVDDSQLPKDRFSAERLKGVDSTLKIQPAKLEDSAVYLCASSYTGQVFYEQYFGPGTRLTVT.

This clonotype was recorded at least ten times. This chain links TRBV15 with TRBJ1-6; D is unresolved. Trimming stripped 3 bases from V and 6 bases from J, with 12 bases between. The CDR3 is 15 amino acids. Germline-derived CDR1 and CDR2 are LNHNV and YYDKDF (reference sequence). This CDR3 is CATSSRTGFNSPLHF. As DNA, the CDR3 is TGTGCCACCAGCAGCCGGACCGGGTTTAATTCACCCCTCCACTTT.

This clonotype showed up just a few times. V is TRBV6-1 and J is TRBJ1-5; tentatively, D is TRBD1 (5 bases). V was trimmed by 6 bases and J by 6 bases, leaving 15 bases between them. CDR3 length: 14 residues. Looked up from germline, CDR1 is MNHNS and CDR2 is SASEGT. The CDR3 region has the DNA TGTGCCAGCAGCAATCAGGGACGGGGTCAGCCCCAGCATTTT. It encodes CASSNQGRGQPQHF.

This clonotype was counted at least ten times. This sequence joins TRBV6-2 or TRBV6-3 and TRBJ1-1; D uncertain. Trimming removed 5 bases from V and 1 base from J, with 8 bases in between. This CDR3 contains 13 residues. Germline V CDR1 and CDR2: MNHEY, SVGEGT. DNA of the CDR3: TGTGCCAGCAGTGAAATGGGGAACACTGAAGCTTTCTTT. Encoded protein: CASSEMGNTEAFF.

This clonotype showed up many times. V is TRBV18 and J is TRBJ1-1; no firm D call. Looked up from germline, CDR1 is KGHSH and CDR2 is LQKENI. V was clipped by 3 bases and J by 0 bases, with 14 bases between them. The CDR3 has 16 amino acids. The CDR3 spells CASSPAIPGMNTEAFF. The CDR3 DNA is TGTGCCAGCTCACCTGCGATCCCGGGAATGAACACTGAAGCTTTCTTT.

This clonotype was seen ten or more times. V usage is TRBV7-8 and J usage is TRBJ1-1; tentative D call: TRBD1 (6 bases). The CDR3 totals 15 residues. With 5 bases removed from V and 3 bases from J, the gap between germline ends came to 16 bases. The germline V gene encodes CDR1 SGHVS and CDR2 FQNEAQ. CDR3 sequence: CASSVYQGGDTEAFF. In DNA form, the CDR3 reads TGTGCCAGCAGCGTCTACCAAGGGGGTGACACTGAAGCTTTCTTT.

This clonotype was seen ten or more times. The rearrangement joins TRBV30 to TRBJ1-5; D is unresolved. Trimming pared 3 bases from V and 2 bases from J, leaving 14 bases between. Germline V gives CDR1 GTSNPN, CDR2 SVGIG (reference sequence). The CDR3 is 15 amino acids. CDR3 DNA sequence: TGTGCCTGGAGCCGACCGCGGGCGGGCAATCAGCCCCAGCATTTT. Encoded protein: CAWSRPRAGNQPQHF.

This clonotype was detected many times. This chain uses TRBV2 with TRBJ2-3; 10 bases are shared with TRBD2. The CDR3 is made up of 16 amino acids. Germline loops: CDR1 SNHLY, CDR2 FYNNEI. Losses at the gene ends were 5 bases for V and 3 bases for J; bases not matched to a gene: 8. This CDR3 reads CASSPERGGGTDTQYF. In DNA form, the CDR3 reads TGTGCCAGCAGTCCAGAGCGGGGGGGCGGGACAGATACGCAGTATTTT.

The table lists this clonotype with many counts. The chain uses TRBV13 and TRBJ2-3; TRBD1 is a possible D gene (6 bases). V was trimmed by 0 bases and J by 0 bases, leaving 10 bases between them. Germline CDR1 PRHDT, CDR2 FYEKMQ (reference sequence). CDR3 length: 16 residues. The chain's CDR3 is CASSLGLGQSTDTQYF. The CDR3 region has the DNA TGTGCCAGCAGCTTAGGCCTTGGACAGAGCACAGATACGCAGTATTTT.

This clonotype was found a few times. The CDR3 sequence is CAISDRADETQYF. The CDR3 DNA follows: TGTGCCATCAGTGATCGGGCCGATGAGACCCAGTACTTC. This chain links TRBV10-3 with TRBJ2-5; D is unresolved. Between the trimmed V and J ends, which lost 3 bases and 5 bases, there was a span of 10 bases. The germline gives CDR1 ENHRY, CDR2 SYGVKD. The CDR3 totals 13 residues.

This clonotype was observed a few times. The V gene is TRBV18, the J gene TRBJ1-1; TRBD1 agrees at 9 bases. The CDR3 is 17 residues long. In germline, CDR1 is KGHSH, CDR2 LQKENI. Trimming at V came to 3 bases and at J to 3 bases, leaving 11 bases not matched to a gene. CDR3 loop: CASSPPTGGVRDTEAFF. Here the CDR3 DNA reads TGTGCCAGCTCACCTCCGACAGGGGGGGTTCGGGACACTGAAGCTTTCTTT.

This clonotype was counted a few times. The chain joins TRBV6-2 or TRBV6-3 to TRBJ2-5, with a weak D call TRBD1 (5 bases). Germline values: CDR1 MNHEY, CDR2 SVGEGT. Between the trimmed V and J ends, which lost 6 bases and 0 bases, there was a span of 14 bases. The CDR3 covers 15 residues. Here the CDR3 DNA reads TGTGCCAGCAGACTGAGAGACAGAAACCAAGAGACCCAGTACTTC. This codes for CASRLRDRNQETQYF.

This clonotype was observed at least ten times. V is TRBV5-1 and J is TRBJ2-3, with a tentative D call TRBD2 (6 bases). The germline V and J ends were trimmed by 4 bases and 6 bases, with 15 bases remaining between them. The CDR3 is 14 amino acids. Germline V gene sequence: CDR1 SGHRS, CDR2 YFSETQ. The CDR3 DNA follows: TGCGCCAGCAGCCGGGAACCGGGGGACGATACGCAGTATTTT. Protein: CASSREPGDDTQYF.

This clonotype was observed a handful of times. This may arise from a read error, as a much more abundant clone is one base away. V and J are TRBV3-1 and TRBJ1-2; possible D gene TRBD1, 6 bases. Trimming shortened V by 4 bases and J by 4 bases, and 10 bases separated the two germline ends. Germline V gene data show CDR1 as LGHDT and CDR2 as YNNKEL (reference sequence). CDR3 length: 13 residues. This chain's CDR3 is CASSPQGIYGYTF. The CDR3 DNA follows: TGTGCCAGCAGCCCCCAGGGGATCTATGGCTACACCTTC.

This clonotype appeared once. The J gene is TRBJ2-2, the V gene TRBV19; D is ambiguous. CDR1 LNHDA and CDR2 SQIVND come from the germline V gene (reference sequence). The CDR3 loop spans 13 amino acids. With 3 bases removed from V and 3 bases from J, the gap between germline ends came to 5 bases. The CDR3 DNA reads as TGTGCCAGTAGTATCTACTACACCGGGGAGCTGTTTTTT. Amino acid sequence: CASSIYYTGELFF.

This clonotype has at least ten counts. The chain joins TRBV5-1 to TRBJ1-1; D gene unclear. Trimming took off 2 bases at V and 5 bases at J, with 13 bases between the two ends. CDR1 and CDR2 (germline): SGHRS, YFSETQ. The CDR3 has 14 residues. CDR3 residues: CASSLMGSGTEAFF. In DNA form, the CDR3 reads TGCGCCAGCAGCTTAATGGGGTCGGGGACTGAAGCTTTCTTT.

This clonotype showed up many times. The chain recombines TRBV2 with TRBJ2-2; 8 bases are a match to TRBD1. This CDR3 contains 14 residues. The germline CDR1 and CDR2 sequences are SNHLY and FYNNEI. Unmatched junction bases numbered 5, after V lost 8 bases and J lost 3 bases. CDR3 sequence (DNA): TGTGCCAGCTCCGACAGGGGCGACACCGGGGAGCTGTTTTTT. This translates into CASSDRGDTGELFF.

This clonotype was seen at least ten times. The V call is TRBV5-1, the J call TRBJ1-2, with TRBD1 matching over 8 bases. Germline V gene data show CDR1 as SGHRS and CDR2 as YFSETQ. The V and J ends lost 4 bases and 6 bases, in that order; junction bases with no gene match: 5. The CDR3 has 13 amino acids. Here the CDR3 reads CASSDWGQDGYTF. The CDR3 nucleotides are TGCGCCAGCAGCGATTGGGGACAGGATGGCTACACCTTC.

This clonotype was detected only a few times. V gene TRBV12-3 or TRBV12-4 combines with J gene TRBJ2-1; 7 bases are shared with TRBD1. Losses at the gene ends were 5 bases for V and 5 bases for J; bases not matched to a gene: 6. This CDR3 spans 14 amino acids. CDR3 in DNA: TGTGCCAGCAGTAGGGGGCTCGTGGACAATGAGCAGTTCTTC. Residues: CASSRGLVDNEQFF.

This clonotype turned up a few times. The rearrangement joins TRBV6-1 to TRBJ2-2; the D gene could be TRBD1 or TRBD2 (5 bases each). V was trimmed by 7 bases and J by 5 bases, leaving 11 bases between them. The germline V gene encodes CDR1 MNHNS and CDR2 SASEGT. This CDR3 is built from 13 residues. The DNA for the CDR3 is TGTGCCAGCATGAGGGGTTTAACCGGGGAGCTGTTTTTT. Its protein product is CASMRGLTGELFF.